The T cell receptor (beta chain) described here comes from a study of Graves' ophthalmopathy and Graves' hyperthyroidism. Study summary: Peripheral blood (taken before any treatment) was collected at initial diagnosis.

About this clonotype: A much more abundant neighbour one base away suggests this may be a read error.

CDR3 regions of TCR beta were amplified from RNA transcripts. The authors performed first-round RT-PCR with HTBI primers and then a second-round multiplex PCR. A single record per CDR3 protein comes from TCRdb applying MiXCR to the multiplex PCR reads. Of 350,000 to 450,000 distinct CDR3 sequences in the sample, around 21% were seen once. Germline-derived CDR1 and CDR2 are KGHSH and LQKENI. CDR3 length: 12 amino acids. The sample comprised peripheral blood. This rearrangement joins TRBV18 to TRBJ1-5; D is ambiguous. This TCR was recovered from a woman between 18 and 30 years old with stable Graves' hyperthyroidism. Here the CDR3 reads CASSPPDQPQRF. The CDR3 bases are TGTGCCAGCTCACCACCGGATCAGCCCCAGCGTTTT.